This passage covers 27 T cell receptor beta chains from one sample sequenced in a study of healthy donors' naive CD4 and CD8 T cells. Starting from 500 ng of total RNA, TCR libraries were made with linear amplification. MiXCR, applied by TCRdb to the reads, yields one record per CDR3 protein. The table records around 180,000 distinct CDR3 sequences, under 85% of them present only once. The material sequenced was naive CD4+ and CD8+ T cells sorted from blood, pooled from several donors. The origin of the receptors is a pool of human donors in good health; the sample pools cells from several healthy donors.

The CDR3 DNA reads TGCAGCGTTCTACTCCGGGCGGACGAGCAGTACTTC. Amino acid sequence: CSVLLRADEQYF. The genes are TRBV29-1 and TRBJ2-7; D remains unclear. Trimming pared 5 bases from V and 5 bases from J, leaving 13 bases between. This CDR3 comprises 12 residues. Germline loops: CDR1 SQVTM, CDR2 ANQGSEA.

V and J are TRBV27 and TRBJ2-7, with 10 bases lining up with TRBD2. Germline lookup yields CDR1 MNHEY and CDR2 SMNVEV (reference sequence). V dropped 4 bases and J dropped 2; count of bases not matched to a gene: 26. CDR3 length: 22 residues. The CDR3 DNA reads TGTGCCAGCAGTTCCCGCAGCCCCCAGAAGGACAGAGTAGCGGGAGGAACCTACGAGCAGTACTTC. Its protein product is CASSSRSPQKDRVAGGTYEQYF.

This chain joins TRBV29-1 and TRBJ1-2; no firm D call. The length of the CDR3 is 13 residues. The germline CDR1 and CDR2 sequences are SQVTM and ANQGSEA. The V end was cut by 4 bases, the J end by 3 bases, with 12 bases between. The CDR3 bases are TGCAGCGTTGGCCGGGTGGTGGACTATGGCTACACCTTC. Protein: CSVGRVVDYGYTF.

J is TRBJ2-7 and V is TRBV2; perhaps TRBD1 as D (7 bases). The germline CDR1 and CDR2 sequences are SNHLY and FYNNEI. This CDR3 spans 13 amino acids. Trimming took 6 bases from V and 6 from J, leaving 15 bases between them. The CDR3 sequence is CASRRDSPLEQYF. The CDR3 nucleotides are TGTGCCAGCAGGCGGGACAGTCCCCTCGAGCAGTACTTC.

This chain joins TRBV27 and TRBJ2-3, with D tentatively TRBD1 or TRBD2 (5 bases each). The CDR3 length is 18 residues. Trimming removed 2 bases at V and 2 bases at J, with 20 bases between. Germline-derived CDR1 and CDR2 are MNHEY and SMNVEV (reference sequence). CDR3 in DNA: TGTGCCAGCAGTTTAAGTCGAGGGGCTAGCCCTAACACAGATACGCAGTATTTT. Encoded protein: CASSLSRGASPNTDTQYF.

The CDR3 loop reads CASSKGVLNTEAFF. In DNA, the CDR3 is TGTGCCAGCAGCAAAGGGGTCCTGAACACTGAAGCTTTCTTT. J is TRBJ1-1 and V is TRBV5-4, with D possibly TRBD1 on 5 matching bases. The germline gives CDR1 SGHNT, CDR2 YYREEE (reference sequence). Trimming pared 4 bases from V and 0 bases from J, leaving 10 bases between. CDR3 length: 14 residues.

The CDR3 bases are TGTGCCAGTAGCATGAGTGGGACAGGGATAGGCTACACCTTC. Residues: CASSMSGTGIGYTF. The chain carries TRBV19 and TRBJ1-2; 9 bases fit TRBD1. V trimming: 6 bases; J trimming: 8 bases; junction bases outside the gene matches: 10. Germline CDR1 LNHDA, CDR2 SQIVND (reference sequence). The length of the CDR3 is 14 residues. Complete variable domain (other parts from reference TRBV19 and TRBJ1-2): DGGITQSPKYLFRKEGQNVTLSCEQNLNHDAMYWYRQDPGQGLRLIYYSQIVNDFQKGDIAEGYSVSREKKESFPLTVTSAQKNPTAFYLCASSMSGTGIGYTFGSGTRLTVV.

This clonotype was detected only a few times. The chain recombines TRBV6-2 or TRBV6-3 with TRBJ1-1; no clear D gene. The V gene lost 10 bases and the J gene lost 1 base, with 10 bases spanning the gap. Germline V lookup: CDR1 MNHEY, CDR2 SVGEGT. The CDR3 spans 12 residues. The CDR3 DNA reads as TGTGCCACCTCTCGACGGAACACTGAAGCTTTCTTT. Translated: CATSRRNTEAFF.

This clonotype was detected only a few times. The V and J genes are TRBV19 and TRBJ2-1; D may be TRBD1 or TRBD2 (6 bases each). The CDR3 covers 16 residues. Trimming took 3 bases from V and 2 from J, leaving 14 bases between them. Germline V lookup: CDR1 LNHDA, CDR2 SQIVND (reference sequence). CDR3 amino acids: CASSIGGGETYNEQFF. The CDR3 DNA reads TGTGCCAGTAGTATCGGGGGCGGGGAGACCTACAATGAGCAGTTCTTC.

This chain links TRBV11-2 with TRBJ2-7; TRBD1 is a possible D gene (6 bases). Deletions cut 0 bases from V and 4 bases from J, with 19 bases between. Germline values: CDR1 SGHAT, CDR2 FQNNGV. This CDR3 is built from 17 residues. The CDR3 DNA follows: TGTGCCAGCAGCTTAGATTATCGGACAGCGAAGGCATACGAGCAGTACTTC. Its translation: CASSLDYRTAKAYEQYF.

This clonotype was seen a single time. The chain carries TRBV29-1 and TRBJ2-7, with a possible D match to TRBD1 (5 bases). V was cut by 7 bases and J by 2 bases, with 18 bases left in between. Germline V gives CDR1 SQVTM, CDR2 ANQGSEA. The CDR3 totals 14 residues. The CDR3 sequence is CSALDTKMAYEQYF. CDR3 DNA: TGCAGCGCCCTGGACACCAAGATGGCCTACGAGCAGTACTTC.

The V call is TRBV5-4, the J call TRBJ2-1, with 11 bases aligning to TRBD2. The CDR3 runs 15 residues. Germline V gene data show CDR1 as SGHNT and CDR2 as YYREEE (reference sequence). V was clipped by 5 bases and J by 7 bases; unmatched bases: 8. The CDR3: CASSFTSGRLNEQFF. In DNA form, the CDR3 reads TGTGCCAGCAGTTTTACTAGCGGGAGATTGAATGAGCAGTTCTTC.

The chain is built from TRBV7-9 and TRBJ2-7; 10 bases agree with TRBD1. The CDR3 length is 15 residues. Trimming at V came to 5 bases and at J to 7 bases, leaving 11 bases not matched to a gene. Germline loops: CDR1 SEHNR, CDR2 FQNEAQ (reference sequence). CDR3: CASSASGTGVEEQYF. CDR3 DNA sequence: TGTGCCAGCAGCGCCTCCGGGACAGGGGTGGAGGAGCAGTACTTC.

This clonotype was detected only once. The CDR3 DNA sequence: TGTGCCAGCAGTTACGAATGGACCCGGCATTTT. Its translation is CASSYEWTRHF. The rearrangement uses TRBV6-2 or TRBV6-3 and TRBJ1-5, with D hard to call. Germline V lookup: CDR1 MNHEY, CDR2 SVGEGT. The V gene lost 2 bases and the J gene lost 15 bases, with 11 bases spanning the gap. The CDR3 covers 11 residues.

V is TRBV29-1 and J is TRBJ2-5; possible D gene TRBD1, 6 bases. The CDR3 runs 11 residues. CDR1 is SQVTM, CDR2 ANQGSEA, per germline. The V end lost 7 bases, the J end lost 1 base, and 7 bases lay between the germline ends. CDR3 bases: TGCAGCGCAGGGGTCCAAGAGACCCAGTACTTC. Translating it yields CSAGVQETQYF.

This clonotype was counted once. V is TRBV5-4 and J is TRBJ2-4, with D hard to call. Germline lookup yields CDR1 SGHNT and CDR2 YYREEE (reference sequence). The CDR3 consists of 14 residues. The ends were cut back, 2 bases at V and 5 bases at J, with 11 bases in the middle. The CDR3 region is CASSLGQSENIQYF. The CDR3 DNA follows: TGTGCCAGCAGCTTAGGGCAGAGTGAAAACATTCAGTACTTC.

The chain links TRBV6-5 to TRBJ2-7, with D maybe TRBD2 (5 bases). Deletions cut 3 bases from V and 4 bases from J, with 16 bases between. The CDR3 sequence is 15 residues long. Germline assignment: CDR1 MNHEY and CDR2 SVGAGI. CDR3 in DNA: TGTGCCAGCAGTTATACCCTCGGACTTCCTTACGAGCAGTACTTC. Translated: CASSYTLGLPYEQYF.

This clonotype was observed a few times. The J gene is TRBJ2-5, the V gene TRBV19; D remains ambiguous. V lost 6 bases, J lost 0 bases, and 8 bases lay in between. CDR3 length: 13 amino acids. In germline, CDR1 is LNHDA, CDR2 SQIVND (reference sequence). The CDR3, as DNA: TGTGCCAGTAGAGGTCGGAACCAAGAGACCCAGTACTTC. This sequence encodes CASRGRNQETQYF. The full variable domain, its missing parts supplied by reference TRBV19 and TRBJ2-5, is DGGITQSPKYLFRKEGQNVTLSCEQNLNHDAMYWYRQDPGQGLRLIYYSQIVNDFQKGDIAEGYSVSREKKESFPLTVTSAQKNPTAFYLCASRGRNQETQYFGPGTRLLVL.

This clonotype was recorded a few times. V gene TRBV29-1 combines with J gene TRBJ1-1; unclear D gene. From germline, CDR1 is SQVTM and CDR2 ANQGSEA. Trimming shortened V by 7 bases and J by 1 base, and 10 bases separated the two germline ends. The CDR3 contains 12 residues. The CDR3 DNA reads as TGCAGCGCGGGTGCAGGGAACACTGAAGCTTTCTTT. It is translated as CSAGAGNTEAFF. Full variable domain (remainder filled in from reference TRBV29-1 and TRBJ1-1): SAVISQKPSRDICQRGTSLTIQCQVDSQVTMMFWYRQQPGQSLTLIATANQGSEATYESGFVIDKFPISRPNLTFSTLTVSNMSPEDSSIYLCSAGAGNTEAFFGQGTRLTVV.

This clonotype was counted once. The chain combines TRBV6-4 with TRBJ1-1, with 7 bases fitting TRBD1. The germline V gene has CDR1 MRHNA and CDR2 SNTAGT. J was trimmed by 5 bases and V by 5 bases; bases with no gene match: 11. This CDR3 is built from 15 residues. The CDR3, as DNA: TGTGCCAGCAGTCCCAAGGGGGCAGGAGCTACTGAAGCTTTCTTT. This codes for CASSPKGAGATEAFF.

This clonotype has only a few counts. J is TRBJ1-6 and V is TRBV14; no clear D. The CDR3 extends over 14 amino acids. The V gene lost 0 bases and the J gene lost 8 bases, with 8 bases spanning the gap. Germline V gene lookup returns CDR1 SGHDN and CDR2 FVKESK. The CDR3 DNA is TGTGCCAGCAGCCAAGAACAGTCCTATTCACCCCTCCACTTT. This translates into CASSQEQSYSPLHF.

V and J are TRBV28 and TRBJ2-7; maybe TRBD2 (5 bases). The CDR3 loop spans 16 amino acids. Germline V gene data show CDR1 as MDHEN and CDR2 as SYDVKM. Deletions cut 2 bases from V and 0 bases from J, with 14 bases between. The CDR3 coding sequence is TGTGCCAGCAGTTTAGGACGGGAAGGGCTCTCCTACGAGCAGTACTTC. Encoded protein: CASSLGREGLSYEQYF.

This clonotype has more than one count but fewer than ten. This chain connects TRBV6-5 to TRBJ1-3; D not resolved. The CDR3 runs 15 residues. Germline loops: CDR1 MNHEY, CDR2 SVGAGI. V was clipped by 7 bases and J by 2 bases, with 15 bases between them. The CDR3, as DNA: TGTGCCAGCACTCACCTTCCGGGCGCTGGAAACACCATATATTTT. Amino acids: CASTHLPGAGNTIYF.

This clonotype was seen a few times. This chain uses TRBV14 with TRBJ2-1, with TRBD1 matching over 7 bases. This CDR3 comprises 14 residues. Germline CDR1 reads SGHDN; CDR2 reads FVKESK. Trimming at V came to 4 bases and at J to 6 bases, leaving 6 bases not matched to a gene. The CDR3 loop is CASSRRDSLNEQFF. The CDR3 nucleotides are TGTGCCAGCAGCCGCCGGGACAGCCTCAATGAGCAGTTCTTC.

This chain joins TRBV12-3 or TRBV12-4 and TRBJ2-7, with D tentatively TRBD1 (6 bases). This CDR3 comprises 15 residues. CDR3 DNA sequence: TGTGCTAGTGGTCCAGGGACACCAAGCTCCTACGAGCAGTACTTC. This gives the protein CASGPGTPSSYEQYF.

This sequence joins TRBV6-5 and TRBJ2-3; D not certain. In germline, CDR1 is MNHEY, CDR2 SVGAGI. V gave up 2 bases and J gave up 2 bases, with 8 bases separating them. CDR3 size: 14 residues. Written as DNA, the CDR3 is TGTGCCAGCAGTTACCGGCTAAACACAGATACGCAGTATTTT. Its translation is CASSYRLNTDTQYF.

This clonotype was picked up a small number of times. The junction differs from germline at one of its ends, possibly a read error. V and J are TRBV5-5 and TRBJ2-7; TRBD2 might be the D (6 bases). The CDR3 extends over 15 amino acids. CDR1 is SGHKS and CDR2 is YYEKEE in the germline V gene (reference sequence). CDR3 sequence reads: CASSLEGRSSYEQYF. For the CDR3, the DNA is TGCGCCAGCAGCTTGGAGGGTAGGAGCTCCTACGAGCAGTACTTC.